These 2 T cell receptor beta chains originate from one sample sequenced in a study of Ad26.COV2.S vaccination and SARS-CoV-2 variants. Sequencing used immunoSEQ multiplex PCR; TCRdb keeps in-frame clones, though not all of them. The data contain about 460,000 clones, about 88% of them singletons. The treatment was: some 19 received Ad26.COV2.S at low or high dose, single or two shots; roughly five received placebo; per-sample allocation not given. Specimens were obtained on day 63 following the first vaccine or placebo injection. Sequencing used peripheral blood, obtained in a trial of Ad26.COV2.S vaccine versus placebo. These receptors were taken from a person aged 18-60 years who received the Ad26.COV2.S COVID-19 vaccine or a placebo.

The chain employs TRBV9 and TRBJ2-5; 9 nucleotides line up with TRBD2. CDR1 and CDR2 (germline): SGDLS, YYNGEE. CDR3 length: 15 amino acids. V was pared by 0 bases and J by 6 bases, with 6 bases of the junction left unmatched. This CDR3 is CASSVVAGGSQTQYF. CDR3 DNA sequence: TGTGCCAGCAGCGTAGTGGCGGGAGGGTCCCAGACCCAGTACTTC.

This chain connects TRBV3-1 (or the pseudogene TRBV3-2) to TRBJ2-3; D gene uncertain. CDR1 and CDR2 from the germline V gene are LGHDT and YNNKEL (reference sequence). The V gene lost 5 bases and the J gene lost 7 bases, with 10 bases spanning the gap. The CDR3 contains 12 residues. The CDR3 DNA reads TGTGCCAGCAGCTTCACACTAAATACGCAGTATTTT. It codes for CASSFTLNTQYF.